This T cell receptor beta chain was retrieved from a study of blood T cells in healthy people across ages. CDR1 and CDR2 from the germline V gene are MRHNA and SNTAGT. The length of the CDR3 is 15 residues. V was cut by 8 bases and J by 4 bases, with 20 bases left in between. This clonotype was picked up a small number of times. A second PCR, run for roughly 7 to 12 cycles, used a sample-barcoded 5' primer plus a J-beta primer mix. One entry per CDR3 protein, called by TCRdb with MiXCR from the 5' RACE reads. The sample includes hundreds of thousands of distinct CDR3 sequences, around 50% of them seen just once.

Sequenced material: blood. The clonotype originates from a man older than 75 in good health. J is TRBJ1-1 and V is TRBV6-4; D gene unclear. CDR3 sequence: CASRRIGLKGTEAFF. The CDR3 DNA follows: TGTGCCAGCCGCCGTATTGGCCTGAAGGGCACTGAAGCTTTCTTT.